This T cell receptor (beta chain) was identified during a study of CD8+ T cells in alopecia areata. Study-level results: Against the mouse data, patients shared TCRs less clearly, possibly for HLA reasons.

Treatment: oral pan-JAK inhibitor, 5-10 mg twice daily. Reverse transcription of extracted RNA yielded cDNA, which provided the sequencing template. Sequenced by immunoSEQ multiplex PCR; TCRdb stores in-frame clones only, minus some. The sample lists approximately 180,000 clones, roughly 60% seen once, with approximately 1% in the top ten. The CDR3 runs 12 residues. The V end lost 4 bases, the J end lost 2 bases, and 2 bases lay between the germline ends. Germline V gene data show CDR1 as SGHTA and CDR2 as FQGTGA. This clone was picked up a small number of times. Its antigen is still unknown. Sequenced here: CD4+ T cells sorted from blood, sampled at week 24, from a patient treated with tofacitinib. The chain links TRBV7-3 to TRBJ2-2; D not resolved. The TCR was taken from a human donor with alopecia areata. CDR3 in amino acids: CASSSNTGELFF. The CDR3 coding sequence is TGTGCCAGCAGCTCCAACACCGGGGAGCTGTTTTTT.